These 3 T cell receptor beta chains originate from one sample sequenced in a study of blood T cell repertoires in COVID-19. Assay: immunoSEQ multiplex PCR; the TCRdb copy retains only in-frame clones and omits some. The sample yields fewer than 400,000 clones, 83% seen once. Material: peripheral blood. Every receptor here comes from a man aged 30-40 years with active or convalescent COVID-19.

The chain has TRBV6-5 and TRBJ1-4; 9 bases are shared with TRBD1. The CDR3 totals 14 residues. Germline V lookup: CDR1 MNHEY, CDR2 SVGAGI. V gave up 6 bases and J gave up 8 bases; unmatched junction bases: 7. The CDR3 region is CASRPDRGNEKLFF. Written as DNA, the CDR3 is TGTGCCAGCAGACCGGACAGGGGAAACGAAAAACTGTTTTTT.

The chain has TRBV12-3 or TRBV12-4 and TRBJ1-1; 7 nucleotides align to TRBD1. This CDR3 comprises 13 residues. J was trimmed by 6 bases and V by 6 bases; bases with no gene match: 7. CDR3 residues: CASSLGGAAEAFF. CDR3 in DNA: TGTGCCAGCAGCCTAGGGGGCGCGGCTGAAGCTTTCTTT.

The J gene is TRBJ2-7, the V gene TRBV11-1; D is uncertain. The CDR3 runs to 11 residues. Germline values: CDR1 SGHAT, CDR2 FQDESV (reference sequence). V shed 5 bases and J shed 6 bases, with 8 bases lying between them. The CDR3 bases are TGTGCCAGCAGCCCGAGGCGCGAGCAGTACTTC. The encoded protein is CASSPRREQYF.